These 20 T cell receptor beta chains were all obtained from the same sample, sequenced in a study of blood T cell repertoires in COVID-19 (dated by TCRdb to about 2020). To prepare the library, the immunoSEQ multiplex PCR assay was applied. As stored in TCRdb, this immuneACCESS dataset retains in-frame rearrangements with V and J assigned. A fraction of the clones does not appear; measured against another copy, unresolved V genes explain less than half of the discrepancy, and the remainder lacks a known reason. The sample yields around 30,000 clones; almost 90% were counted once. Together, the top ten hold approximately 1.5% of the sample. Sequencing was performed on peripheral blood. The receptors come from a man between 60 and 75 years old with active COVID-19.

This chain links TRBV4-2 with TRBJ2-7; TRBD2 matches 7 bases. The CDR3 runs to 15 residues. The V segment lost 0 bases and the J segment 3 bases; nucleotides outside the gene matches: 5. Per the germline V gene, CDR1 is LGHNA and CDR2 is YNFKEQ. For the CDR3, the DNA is TGTGCCAGCAGCCAAGAAAGAGCGGGGAACTACGAGCAGTACTTC. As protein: CASSQERAGNYEQYF.

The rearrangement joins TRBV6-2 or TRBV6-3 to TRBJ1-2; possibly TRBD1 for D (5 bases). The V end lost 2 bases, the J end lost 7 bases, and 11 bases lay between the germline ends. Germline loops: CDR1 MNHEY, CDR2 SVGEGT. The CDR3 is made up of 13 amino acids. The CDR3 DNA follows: TGTGCCAGCAGTTACACCGAGACAGTTGGCTACACCTTC. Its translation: CASSYTETVGYTF.

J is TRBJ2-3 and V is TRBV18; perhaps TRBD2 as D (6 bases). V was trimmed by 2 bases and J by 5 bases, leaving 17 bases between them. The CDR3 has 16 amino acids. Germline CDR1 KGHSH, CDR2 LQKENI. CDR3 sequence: CASSPLHGTPGDTQYF. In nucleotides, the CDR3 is TGTGCCAGCTCACCATTACACGGGACTCCTGGAGATACGCAGTATTTT.

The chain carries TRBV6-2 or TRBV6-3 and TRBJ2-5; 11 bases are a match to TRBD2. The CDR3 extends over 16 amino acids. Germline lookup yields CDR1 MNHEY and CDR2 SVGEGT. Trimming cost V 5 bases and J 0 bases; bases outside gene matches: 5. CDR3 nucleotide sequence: TGTGCCAGCAGTCCCCATAGCGGGGGGGACCAAGAGACCCAGTACTTC. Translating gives CASSPHSGGDQETQYF.

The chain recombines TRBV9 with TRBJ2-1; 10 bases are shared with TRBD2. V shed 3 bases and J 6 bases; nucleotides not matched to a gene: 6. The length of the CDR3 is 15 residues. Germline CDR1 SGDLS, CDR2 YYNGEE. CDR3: CASSGGTSVINEQFF. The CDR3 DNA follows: TGTGCCAGCAGCGGTGGGACTAGCGTTATCAATGAGCAGTTCTTC.

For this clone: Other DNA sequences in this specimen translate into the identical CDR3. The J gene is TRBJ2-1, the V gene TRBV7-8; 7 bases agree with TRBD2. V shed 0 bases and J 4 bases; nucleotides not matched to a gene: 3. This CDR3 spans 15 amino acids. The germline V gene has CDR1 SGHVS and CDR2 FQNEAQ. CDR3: CASSLAAGNYNEQFF. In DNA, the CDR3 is TGTGCCAGCAGCTTAGCAGCGGGGAATTACAATGAGCAGTTCTTC. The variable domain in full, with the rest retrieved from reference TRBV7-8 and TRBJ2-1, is GAGVSQSPRYKVAKRGQDVALRCDPISGHVSLFWYQQALGQGPEFLTYFQNEAQLDKSGLPSDRFFAERPEGSVSTLKIQRTQQEDSAVYLCASSLAAGNYNEQFFGPGTRLTVL.

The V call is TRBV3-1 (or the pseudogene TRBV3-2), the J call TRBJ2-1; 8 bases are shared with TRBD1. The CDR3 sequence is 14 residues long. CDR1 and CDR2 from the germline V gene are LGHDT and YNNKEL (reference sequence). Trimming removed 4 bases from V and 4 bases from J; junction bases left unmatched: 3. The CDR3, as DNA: TGTGCCAGCAGCCTCGGGACAGGATACAATGAGCAGTTCTTC. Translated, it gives CASSLGTGYNEQFF.

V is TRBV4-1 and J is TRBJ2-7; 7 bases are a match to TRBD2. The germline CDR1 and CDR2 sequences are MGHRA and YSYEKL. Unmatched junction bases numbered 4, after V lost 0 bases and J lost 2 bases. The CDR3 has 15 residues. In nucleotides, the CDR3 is TGCGCCAGCAGCCAAGATGGGAGGGGACCCTACGAGCAGTACTTC. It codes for CASSQDGRGPYEQYF.

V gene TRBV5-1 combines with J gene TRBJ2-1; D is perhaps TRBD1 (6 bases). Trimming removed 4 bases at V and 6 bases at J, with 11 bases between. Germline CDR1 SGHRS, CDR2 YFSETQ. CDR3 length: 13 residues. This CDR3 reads CASSLGATNEQFF. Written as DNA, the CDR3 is TGCGCCAGCAGCCTGGGGGCAACCAATGAGCAGTTCTTC. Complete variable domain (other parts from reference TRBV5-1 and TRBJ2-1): KAGVTQTPRYLIKTRGQQVTLSCSPISGHRSVSWYQQTPGQGLQFLFEYFSETQRNKGNFPGRFSGRQFSNSRSEMNVSTLELGDSALYLCASSLGATNEQFFGPGTRLTVL.

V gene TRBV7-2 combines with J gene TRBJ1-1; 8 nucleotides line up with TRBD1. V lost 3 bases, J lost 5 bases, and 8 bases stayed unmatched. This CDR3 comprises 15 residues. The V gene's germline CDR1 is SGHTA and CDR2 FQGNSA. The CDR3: CASSLTDRAGTEAFF. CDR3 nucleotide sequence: TGTGCCAGCAGCTTGACGGACAGGGCGGGAACTGAAGCTTTCTTT.

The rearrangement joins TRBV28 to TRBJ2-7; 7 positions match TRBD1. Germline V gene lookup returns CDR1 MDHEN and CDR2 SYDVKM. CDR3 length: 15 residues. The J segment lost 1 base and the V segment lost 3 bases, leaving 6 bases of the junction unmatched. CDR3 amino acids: CASSLFGRGSYEQYF. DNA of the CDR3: TGTGCCAGCAGTTTGTTTGGCAGGGGGTCCTACGAGCAGTACTTC.

This CDR3 is CASSPAPGQGGNQPQHF. The CDR3 DNA is TGTGCCAGCAGTCCAGCCCCGGGACAGGGAGGAAATCAGCCCCAGCATTTT. The V gene is TRBV27, the J gene TRBJ1-5; 9 nucleotides line up with TRBD1. Trimming took 5 bases from V and 4 from J; bases not matched to a gene: 12. Germline-derived CDR1 and CDR2 are MNHEY and SMNVEV (reference sequence). This CDR3 contains 17 residues.

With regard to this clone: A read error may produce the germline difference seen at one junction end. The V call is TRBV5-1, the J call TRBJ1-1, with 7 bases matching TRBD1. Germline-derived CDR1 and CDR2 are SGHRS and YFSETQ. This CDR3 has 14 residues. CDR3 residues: CASTLDRSYTEAFF. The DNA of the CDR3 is TGCGCCAGCACCTTGGACAGGAGCTACACTGAAGCTTTCTTT.

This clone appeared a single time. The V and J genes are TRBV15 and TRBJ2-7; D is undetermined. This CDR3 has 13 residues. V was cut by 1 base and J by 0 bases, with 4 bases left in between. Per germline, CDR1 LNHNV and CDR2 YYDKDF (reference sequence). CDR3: CATSRVSSYEQYF. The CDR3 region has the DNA TGTGCCACCAGCAGAGTTAGCTCCTACGAGCAGTACTTC.

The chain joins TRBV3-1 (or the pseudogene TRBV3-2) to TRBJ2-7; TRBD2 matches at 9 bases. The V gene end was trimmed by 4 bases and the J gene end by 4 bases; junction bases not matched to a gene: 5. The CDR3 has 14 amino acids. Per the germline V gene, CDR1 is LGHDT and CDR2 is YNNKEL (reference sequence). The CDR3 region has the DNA TGTGCCAGCAGCCGAGCGGGGGGTGCGTACGAGCAGTACTTC. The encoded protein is CASSRAGGAYEQYF.

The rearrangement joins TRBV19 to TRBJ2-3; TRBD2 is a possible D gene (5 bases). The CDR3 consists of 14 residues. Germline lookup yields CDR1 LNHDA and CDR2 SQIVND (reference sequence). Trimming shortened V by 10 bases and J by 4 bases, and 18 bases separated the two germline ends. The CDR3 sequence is CATQRSGSADTQYF. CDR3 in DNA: TGTGCCACCCAGCGGTCGGGGTCGGCAGATACGCAGTATTTT.

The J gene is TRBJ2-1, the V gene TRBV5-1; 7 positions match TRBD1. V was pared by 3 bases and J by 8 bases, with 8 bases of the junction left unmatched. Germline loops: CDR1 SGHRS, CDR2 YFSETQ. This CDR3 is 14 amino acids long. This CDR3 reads CASSSDRPWDEQFF. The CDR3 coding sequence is TGCGCCAGCAGCTCGGACAGGCCTTGGGATGAGCAGTTCTTC. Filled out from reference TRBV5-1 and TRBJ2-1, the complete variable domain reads KAGVTQTPRYLIKTRGQQVTLSCSPISGHRSVSWYQQTPGQGLQFLFEYFSETQRNKGNFPGRFSGRQFSNSRSEMNVSTLELGDSALYLCASSSDRPWDEQFFGPGTRLTVL.

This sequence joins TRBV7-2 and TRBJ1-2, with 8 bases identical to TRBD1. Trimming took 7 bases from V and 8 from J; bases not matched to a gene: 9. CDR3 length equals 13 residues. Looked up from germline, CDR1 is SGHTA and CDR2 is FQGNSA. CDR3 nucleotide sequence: TGTGCCAGCATCCAGGGGGCTGGAGCGGGCTACACCTTC. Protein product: CASIQGAGAGYTF.

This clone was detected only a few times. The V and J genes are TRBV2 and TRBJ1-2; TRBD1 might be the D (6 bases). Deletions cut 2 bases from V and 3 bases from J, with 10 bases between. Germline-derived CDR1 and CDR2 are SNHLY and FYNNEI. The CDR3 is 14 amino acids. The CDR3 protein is CASSELQGDYGYTF. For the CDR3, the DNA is TGTGCCAGCAGTGAATTACAGGGAGACTATGGCTACACCTTC.

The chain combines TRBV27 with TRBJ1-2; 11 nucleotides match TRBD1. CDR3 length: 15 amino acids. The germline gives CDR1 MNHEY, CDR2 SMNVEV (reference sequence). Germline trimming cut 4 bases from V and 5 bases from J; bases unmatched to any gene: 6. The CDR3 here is CASSSGTGGGYGYTF. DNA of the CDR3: TGTGCCAGCAGTTCCGGGACAGGGGGAGGTTATGGCTACACCTTC.